This TCR beta chain was obtained from a study of blood T cell repertoires in COVID-19. Looking at the study overall: Acute and convalescent COVID-19 specimens originated in the United States, Italy and Spain.

Measured with immunoSEQ multiplex PCR; TCRdb has only the in-frame clones, and not every one. Found here are approximately 89,000 clones, roughly 87% of them singletons; the top ten hold approximately 4.9%. Of note for this clone: The identical CDR3 is also encoded by other nucleotide sequences in the sample.

There are 15 residues in the CDR3. V lost 0 bases and J lost 4; bases outside the gene matches: 2. The V gene's germline CDR1 is SGHTA and CDR2 FQGNSA. Input material: peripheral blood. The chain carries TRBV7-2 and TRBJ2-3; TRBD2 matches at 9 bases. The sequence was obtained from a man aged 70-80 years with acute or convalescent COVID-19. The CDR3 reads CASSLAAGGPDTQYF. The CDR3 nucleotides read TGTGCCAGCAGCTTAGCGGCGGGGGGGCCAGATACGCAGTATTTT.